The clone carrying this T cell receptor beta chain has more than one count but fewer than ten. Its antigen is unknown. The donors comprised healthy bone marrow donors. This specimen belongs to a study of cytomegalovirus exposure and HLA in healthy donors. Points from the study as a whole: Later on, an analysis tied about 17,000 TCR beta sequences to HLA alleles at 0.05 false discovery rate. Common viral pathogens seemed to be connected with several of the most significant clusters, according to a later analysis.

PCR was performed using 60 Vbeta and 13 Jbeta primers. Original handling: An analysis performed later counted about 80 million unique TCR beta chains (roughly 11 million of them shared). The assay was immunoSEQ multiplex PCR, and TCRdb's table has in-frame clones only and misses some. D and trimming were read from the DNA, whereas the V and J calls and clone size are those reported in that table. The table shows 100,000 or so clones, with 13% to 15% occurring only once. Sequences were obtained from PBMCs. This TCR derives from a female donor in good health and CMV-seronegative.

The CDR3 nucleotides are TGTGCCAGCAGTCCGTACCTTGGAGCATATAATTCACCCCTCCACTTT. This sequence encodes CASSPYLGAYNSPLHF. V gene TRBV27 combines with J gene TRBJ1-6; D not certain. Germline assignment: CDR1 MNHEY and CDR2 SMNVEV (reference sequence). V lost 5 bases and J 4 bases, leaving 15 bases between the germline ends. The CDR3 sequence is 16 residues long.